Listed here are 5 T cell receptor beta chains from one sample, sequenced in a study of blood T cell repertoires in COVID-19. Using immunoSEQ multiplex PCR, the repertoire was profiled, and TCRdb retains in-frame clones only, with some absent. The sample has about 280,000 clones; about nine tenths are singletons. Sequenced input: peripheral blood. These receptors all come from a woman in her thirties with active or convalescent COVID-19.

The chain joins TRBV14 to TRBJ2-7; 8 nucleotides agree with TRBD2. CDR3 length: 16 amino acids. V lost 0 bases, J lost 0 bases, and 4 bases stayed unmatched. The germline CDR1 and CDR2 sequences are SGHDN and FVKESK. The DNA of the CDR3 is TGTGCCAGCAGCCAAGAGGGAACTAGCGGCTCCTACGAGCAGTACTTC. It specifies CASSQEGTSGSYEQYF.

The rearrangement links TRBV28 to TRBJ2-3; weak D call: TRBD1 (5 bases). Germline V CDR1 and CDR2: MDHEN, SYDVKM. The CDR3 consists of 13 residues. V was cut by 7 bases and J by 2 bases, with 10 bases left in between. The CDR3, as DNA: TGTGCCAGCATTGGGGCCCCCACAGATACGCAGTATTTT. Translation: CASIGAPTDTQYF.

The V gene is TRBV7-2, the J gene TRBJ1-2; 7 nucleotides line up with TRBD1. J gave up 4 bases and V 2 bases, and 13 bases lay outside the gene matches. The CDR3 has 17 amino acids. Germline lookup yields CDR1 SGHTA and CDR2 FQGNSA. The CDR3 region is CASSLSQSEGAVYGYTF. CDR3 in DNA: TGTGCCAGCAGCTTATCGCAGTCCGAGGGGGCGGTCTATGGCTACACCTTC.

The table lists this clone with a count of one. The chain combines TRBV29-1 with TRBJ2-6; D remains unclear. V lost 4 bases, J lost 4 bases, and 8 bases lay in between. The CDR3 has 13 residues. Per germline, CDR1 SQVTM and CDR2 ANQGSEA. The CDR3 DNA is TGCAGCGTTGTGAGGTCCGGGGCCAACGTCCTGACTTTC. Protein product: CSVVRSGANVLTF.

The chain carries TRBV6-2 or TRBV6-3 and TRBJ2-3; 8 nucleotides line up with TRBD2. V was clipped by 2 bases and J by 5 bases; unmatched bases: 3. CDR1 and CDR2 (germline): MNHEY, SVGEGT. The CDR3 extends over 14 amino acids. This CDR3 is CASSYGGGLDTQYF. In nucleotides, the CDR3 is TGTGCCAGCAGTTACGGCGGGGGGTTAGATACGCAGTATTTT.